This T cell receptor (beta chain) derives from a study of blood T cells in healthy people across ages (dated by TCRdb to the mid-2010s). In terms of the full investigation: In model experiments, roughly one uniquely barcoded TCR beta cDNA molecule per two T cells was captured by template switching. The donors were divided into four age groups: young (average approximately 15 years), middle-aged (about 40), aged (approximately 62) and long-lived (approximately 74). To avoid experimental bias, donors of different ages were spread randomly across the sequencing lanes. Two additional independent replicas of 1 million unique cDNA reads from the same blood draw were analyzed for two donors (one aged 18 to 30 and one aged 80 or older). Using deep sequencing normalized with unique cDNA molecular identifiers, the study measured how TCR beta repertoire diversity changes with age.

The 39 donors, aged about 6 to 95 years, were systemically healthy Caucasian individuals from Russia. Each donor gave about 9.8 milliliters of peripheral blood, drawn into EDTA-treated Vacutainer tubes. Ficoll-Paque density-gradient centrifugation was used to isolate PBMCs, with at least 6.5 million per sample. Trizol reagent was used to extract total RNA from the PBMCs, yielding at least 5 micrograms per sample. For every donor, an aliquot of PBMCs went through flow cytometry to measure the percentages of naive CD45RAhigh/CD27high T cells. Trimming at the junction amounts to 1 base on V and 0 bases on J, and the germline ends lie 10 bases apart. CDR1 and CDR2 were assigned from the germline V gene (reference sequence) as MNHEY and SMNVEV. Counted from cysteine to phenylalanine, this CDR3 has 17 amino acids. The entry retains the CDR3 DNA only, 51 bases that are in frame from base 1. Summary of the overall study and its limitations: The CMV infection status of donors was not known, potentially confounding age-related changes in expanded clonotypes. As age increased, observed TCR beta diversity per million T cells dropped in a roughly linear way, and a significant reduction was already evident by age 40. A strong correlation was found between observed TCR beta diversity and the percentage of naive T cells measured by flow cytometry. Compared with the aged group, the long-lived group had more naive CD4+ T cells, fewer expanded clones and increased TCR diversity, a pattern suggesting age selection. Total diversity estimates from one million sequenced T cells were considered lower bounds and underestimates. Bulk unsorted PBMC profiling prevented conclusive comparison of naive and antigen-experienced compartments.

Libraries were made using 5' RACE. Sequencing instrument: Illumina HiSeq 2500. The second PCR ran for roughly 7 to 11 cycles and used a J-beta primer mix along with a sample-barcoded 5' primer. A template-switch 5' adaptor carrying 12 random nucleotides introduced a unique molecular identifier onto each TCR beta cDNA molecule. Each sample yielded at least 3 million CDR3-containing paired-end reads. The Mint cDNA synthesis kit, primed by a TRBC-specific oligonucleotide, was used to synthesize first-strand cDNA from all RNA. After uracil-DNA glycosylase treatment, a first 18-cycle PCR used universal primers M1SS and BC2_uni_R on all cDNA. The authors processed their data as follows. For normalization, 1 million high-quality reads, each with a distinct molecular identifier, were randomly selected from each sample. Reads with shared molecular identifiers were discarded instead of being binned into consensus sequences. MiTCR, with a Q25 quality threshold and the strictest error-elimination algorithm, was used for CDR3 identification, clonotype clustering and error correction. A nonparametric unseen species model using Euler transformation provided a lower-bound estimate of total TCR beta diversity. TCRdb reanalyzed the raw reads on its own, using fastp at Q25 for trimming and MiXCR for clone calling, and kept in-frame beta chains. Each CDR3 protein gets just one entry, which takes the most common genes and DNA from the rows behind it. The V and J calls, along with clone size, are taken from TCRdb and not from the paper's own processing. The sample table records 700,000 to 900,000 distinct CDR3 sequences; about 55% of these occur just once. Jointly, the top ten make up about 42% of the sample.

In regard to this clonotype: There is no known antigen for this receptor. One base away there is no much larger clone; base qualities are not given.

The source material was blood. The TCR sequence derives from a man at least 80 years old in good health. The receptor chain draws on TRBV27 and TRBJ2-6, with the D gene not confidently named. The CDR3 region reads CASSLYPFSSGANVLTF. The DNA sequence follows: TGTGCCAGCAGTTTATATCCCTTTTCCTCTGGGGCCAACGTCCTGACTTTC.